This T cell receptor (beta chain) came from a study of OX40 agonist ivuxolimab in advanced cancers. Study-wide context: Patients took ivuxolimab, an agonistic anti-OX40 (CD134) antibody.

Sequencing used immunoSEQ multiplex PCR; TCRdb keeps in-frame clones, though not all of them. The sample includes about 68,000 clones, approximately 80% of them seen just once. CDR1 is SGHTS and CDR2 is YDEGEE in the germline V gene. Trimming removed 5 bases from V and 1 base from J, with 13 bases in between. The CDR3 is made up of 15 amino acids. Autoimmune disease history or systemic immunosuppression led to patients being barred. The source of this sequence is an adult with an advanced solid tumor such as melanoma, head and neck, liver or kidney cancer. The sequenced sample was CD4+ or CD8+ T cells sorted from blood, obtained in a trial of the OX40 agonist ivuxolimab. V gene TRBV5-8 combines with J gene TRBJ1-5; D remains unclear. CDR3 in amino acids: CASSLDLRSNQPQHF. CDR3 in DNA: TGTGCCAGCAGTCTGGACCTTCGGAGCAATCAGCCCCAGCATTTT.